The source of this T cell receptor (beta chain) is a study of tumor-infiltrating lymphocytes in primary liver carcinoma. Study-wide results and caveats: Tumor region pairs showed greater overlap than either tumor-adjacent or tumor-blood pairs did.

Trimming left V 2 bases short and J 2 bases short, with 22 bases between. The CDR3 runs to 18 residues. The V gene's germline CDR1 is MGHRA and CDR2 YSYEKL. Out of unsorted whole blood came the blood RNA, and germline DNA was extracted as well. Patients were treatment-naive with chronic HBV infection. Using a constant-region primer together with ProtoScript II reverse transcriptase, TCR beta cDNA was made from around 500 ng of total RNA. For TCR beta, libraries were produced by three nested multiplex PCR rounds using slightly modified ARM-PCR. TRBV1-TRBV30 forward primers paired with a C-beta reverse primer were used in the first two PCR rounds, which ran approximately 10 cycles each. Using its own MiXCR run on the multiplex PCR reads, TCRdb lists one record per CDR3 protein. This sample has 200,000 or so distinct CDR3 sequences; less than 70% occur once, and the top ten carry about 7.1%. A word on this clonotype: As yet, its antigen is unknown. The CDR3 ends on some other residue instead of the conserved phenylalanine or tryptophan, so this is likely a read error.

The sequencing sample was made of peripheral blood. The receptor was isolated from a woman between 55 and 75 years old with primary liver carcinoma and hepatitis B virus infection. This chain connects TRBV4-1 to TRBJ2-7; tentatively, D is TRBD1 (6 bases). DNA for the CDR3: TGCGCCAGCAGCCAAAAGCCCCCAGGGGAGATTTTTCCCTACGAGCAGTACCTC. Its translation is CASSQKPPGEIFPYEQYL.